This T cell receptor (beta chain) was captured in a study of blood T cell repertoires in COVID-19. Study background: The origin of the acute and convalescent COVID-19 samples was the United States, Italy and Spain. From T cells, B-cell-depleted T cells, or PBMCs came the material, which was cDNA or gDNA.

This clone was seen more than once but under ten times. Clones were sequenced by immunoSEQ multiplex PCR, and TCRdb holds only the in-frame ones, with some missing. The table records about 190,000 clones, 75% to 90% of them present only once. The V gene end was trimmed by 3 bases and the J gene end by 2 bases; junction bases not matched to a gene: 2. Germline CDR1 and CDR2: SGDLS and YYNGEE. The CDR3 has 14 amino acids. The source material was peripheral blood. The clonotype originates from a man in his thirties or forties with acute or convalescent COVID-19. The V gene is TRBV9, the J gene TRBJ1-5; 7 nucleotides line up with TRBD1. The DNA of the CDR3 is TGTGCCAGCAGCGCCGGGACAGGCAATCAGCCCCAGCATTTT. It specifies CASSAGTGNQPQHF.